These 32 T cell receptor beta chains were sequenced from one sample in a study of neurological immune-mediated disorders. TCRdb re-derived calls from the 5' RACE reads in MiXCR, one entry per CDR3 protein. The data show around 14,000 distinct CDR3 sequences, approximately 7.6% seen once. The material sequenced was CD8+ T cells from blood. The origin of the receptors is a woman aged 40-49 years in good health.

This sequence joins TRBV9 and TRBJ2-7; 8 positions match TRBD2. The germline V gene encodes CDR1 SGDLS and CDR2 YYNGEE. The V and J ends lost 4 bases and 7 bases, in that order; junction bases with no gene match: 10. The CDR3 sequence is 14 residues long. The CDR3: CASSPREGRGEQYF. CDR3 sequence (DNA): TGTGCCAGCAGCCCCCGGGAGGGCCGAGGAGAGCAGTACTTC.

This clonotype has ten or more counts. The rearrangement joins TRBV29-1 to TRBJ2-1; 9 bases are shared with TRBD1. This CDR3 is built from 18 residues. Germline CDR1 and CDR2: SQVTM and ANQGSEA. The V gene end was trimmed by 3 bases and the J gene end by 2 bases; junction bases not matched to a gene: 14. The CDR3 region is CSVDGQGSSGPPYNEQFF. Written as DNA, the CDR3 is TGCAGCGTTGACGGACAGGGGTCCAGCGGTCCCCCCTACAATGAGCAGTTCTTC.

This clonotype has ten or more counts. CDR3 nucleotide sequence: TGTGCCAGCATGCCTCTAGCGGGGGAACCCGATACGCAGTATTTT. Translating it yields CASMPLAGEPDTQYF. This sequence joins TRBV6-5 and TRBJ2-3; 10 bases map to TRBD2. Trimming removed 7 bases from V and 6 bases from J; junction bases left unmatched: 10. The CDR3 length is 15 residues. Germline V gene lookup returns CDR1 MNHEY and CDR2 SVGAGI.

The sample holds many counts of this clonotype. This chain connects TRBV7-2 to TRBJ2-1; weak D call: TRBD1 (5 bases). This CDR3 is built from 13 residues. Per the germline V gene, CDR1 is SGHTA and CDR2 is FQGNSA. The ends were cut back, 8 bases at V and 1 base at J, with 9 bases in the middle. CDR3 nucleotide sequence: TGTGCCAGCGGGGCGCATTCCTACAATGAGCAGTTCTTC. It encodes CASGAHSYNEQFF.

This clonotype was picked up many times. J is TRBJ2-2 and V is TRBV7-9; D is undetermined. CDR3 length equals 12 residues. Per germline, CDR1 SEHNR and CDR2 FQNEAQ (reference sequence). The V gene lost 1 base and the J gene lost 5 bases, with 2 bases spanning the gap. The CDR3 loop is CASSLVTGELFF. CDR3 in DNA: TGTGCCAGCAGCTTAGTGACCGGGGAGCTGTTTTTT.

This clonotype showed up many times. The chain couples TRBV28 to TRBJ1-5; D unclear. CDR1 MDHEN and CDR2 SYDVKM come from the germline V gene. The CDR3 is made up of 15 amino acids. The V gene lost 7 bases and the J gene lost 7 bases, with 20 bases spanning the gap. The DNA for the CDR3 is TGTGCCAGCACCGCCATGTTGGGTTCCGGGCAGCCCCAGCATTTT. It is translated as CASTAMLGSGQPQHF. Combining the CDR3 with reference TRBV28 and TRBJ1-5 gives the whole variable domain DVKVTQSSRYLVKRTGEKVFLECVQDMDHENMFWYRQDPGLGLRLIYFSYDVKMKEKGDIPEGYSVSREKKERFSLILESASTNQTSMYLCASTAMLGSGQPQHFGDGTRLSIL.

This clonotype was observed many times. The CDR3 protein is CASSPTGGYEQYF. CDR3 nucleotides: TGCGCCAGCAGCCCGACAGGGGGCTACGAGCAGTACTTC. This chain joins TRBV5-1 and TRBJ2-7; 9 bases are a match to TRBD1. From germline, CDR1 is SGHRS and CDR2 YFSETQ. V shed 4 bases and J 3 bases; nucleotides not matched to a gene: 2. This CDR3 region has 13 residues. Based on the CDR3 plus reference TRBV5-1 and TRBJ2-7, the full variable domain is KAGVTQTPRYLIKTRGQQVTLSCSPISGHRSVSWYQQTPGQGLQFLFEYFSETQRNKGNFPGRFSGRQFSNSRSEMNVSTLELGDSALYLCASSPTGGYEQYFGPGTRLTVT.

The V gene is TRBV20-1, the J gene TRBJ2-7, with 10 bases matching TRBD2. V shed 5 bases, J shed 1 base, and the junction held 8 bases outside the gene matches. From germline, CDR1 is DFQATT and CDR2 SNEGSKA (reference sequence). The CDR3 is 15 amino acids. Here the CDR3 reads CSARPGTSVSYEQYF. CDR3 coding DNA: TGCAGTGCTCGCCCCGGGACTAGCGTGTCCTACGAGCAGTACTTC.

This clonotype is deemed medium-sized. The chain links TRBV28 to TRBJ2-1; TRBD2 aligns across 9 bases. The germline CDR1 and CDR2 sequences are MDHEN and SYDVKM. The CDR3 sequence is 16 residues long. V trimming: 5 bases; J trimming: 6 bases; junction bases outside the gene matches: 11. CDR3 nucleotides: TGTGCCAGCAGTGGTTTAGCGGGAGAGGTTCCCAATGAGCAGTTCTTC. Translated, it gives CASSGLAGEVPNEQFF.

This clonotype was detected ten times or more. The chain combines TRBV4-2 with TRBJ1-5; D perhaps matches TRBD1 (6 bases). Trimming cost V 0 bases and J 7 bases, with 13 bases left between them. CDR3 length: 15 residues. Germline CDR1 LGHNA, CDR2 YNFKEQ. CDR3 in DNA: TGTGCCAGCAGCCAAGAGGGGACATTGGACCAGCCCCAGCATTTT. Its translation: CASSQEGTLDQPQHF.

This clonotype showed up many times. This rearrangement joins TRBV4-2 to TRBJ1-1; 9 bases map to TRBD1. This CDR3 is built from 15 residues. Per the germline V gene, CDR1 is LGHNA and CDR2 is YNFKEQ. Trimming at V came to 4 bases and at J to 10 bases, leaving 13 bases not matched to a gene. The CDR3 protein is CASSLRDRDWSGAFF. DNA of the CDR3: TGTGCCAGCAGCCTCCGGGACAGGGATTGGAGTGGAGCTTTCTTT.

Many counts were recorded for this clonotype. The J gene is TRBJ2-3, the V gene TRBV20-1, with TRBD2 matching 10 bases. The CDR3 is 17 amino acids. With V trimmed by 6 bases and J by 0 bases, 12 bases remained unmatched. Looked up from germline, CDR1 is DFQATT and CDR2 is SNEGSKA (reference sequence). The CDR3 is CSALGTSDRSSTDTQYF. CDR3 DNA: TGCAGTGCCTTAGGGACTAGCGACAGATCTAGCACAGATACGCAGTATTTT.

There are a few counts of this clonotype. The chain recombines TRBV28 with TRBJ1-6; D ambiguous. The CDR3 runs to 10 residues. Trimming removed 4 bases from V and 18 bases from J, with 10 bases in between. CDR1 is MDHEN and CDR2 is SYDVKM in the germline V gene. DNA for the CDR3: TGTGCCAGCAGTTCCATATTGGGCCACTTT. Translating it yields CASSSILGHF.

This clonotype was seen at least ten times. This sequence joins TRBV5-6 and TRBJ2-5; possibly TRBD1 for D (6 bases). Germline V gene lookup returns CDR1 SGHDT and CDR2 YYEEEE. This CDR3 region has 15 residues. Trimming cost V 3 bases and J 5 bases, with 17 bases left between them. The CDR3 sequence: CASSSAGWGRETQYF. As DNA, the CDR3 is TGTGCCAGCAGCTCAGCTGGGTGGGGGCGTGAGACCCAGTACTTC.

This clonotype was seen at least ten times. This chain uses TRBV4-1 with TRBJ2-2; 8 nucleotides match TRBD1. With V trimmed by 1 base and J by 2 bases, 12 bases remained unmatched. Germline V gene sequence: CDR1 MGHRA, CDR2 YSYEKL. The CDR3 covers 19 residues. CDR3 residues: CASSQVLGTGPPNTGELFF. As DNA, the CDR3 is TGCGCCAGCAGCCAAGTTTTGGGGACAGGCCCCCCCAACACCGGGGAGCTGTTTTTT.

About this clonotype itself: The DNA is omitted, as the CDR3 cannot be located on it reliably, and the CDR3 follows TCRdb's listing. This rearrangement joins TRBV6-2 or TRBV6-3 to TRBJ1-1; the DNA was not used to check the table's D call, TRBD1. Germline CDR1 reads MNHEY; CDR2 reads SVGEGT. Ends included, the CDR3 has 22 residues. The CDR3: CASSYTSNEQFFGPGTNTEAFF.

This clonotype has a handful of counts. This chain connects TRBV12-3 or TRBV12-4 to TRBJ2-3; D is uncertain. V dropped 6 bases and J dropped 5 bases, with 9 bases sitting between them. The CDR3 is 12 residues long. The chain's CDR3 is CASRLPRDTQYF. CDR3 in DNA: TGTGCCAGCAGACTCCCTAGAGATACGCAGTATTTT.

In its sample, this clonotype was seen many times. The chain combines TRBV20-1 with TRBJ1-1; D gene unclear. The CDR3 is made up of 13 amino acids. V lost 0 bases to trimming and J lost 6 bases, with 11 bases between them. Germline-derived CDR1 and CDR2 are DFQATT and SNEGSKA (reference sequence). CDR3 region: CSARDSSSPEAFF. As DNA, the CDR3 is TGCAGTGCTAGAGATTCGAGTTCCCCTGAAGCTTTCTTT.

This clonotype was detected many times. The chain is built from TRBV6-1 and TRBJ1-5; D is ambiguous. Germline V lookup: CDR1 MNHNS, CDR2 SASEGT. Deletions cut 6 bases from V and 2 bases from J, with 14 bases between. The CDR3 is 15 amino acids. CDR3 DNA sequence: TGTGCCAGCAGGTGGGGTAACTATGGCAATCAGCCCCAGCATTTT. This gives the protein CASRWGNYGNQPQHF.

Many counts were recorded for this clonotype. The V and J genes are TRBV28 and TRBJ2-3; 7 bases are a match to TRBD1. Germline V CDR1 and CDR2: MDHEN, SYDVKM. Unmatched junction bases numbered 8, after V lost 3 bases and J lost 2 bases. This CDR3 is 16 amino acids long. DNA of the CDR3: TGTGCCAGCAGTTTCAGTAGACAGGGTGACACAGATACGCAGTATTTT. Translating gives CASSFSRQGDTDTQYF.

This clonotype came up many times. The CDR3 sequence is CAISEFPGLAGVQETQYF. CDR3 nucleotides: TGTGCCATCAGTGAGTTTCCAGGACTAGCGGGCGTACAAGAGACCCAGTACTTC. The rearrangement uses TRBV10-3 and TRBJ2-5; 11 bases match TRBD2. The germline V gene encodes CDR1 ENHRY and CDR2 SYGVKD. The ends lost 1 base at V and 2 bases at J; junction bases unmatched: 9. The CDR3 runs 18 residues.

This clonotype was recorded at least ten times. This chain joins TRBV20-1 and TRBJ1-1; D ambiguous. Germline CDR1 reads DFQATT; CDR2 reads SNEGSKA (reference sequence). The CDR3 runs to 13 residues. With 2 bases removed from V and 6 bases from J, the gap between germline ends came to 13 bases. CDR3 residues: CSARLSTRSEAFF. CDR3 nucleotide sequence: TGCAGTGCTAGACTATCCACGCGGTCTGAAGCTTTCTTT.

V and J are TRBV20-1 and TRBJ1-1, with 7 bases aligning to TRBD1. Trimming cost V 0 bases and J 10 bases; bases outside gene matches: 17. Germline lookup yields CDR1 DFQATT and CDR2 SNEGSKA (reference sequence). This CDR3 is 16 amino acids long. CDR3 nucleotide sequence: TGCAGTGCTAGAGATCGAATGGGTGGACAGGTGGTGACAGCTTTCTTT. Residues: CSARDRMGGQVVTAFF.

CDR3 amino acids: CASSYGDSSNQPQHF. CDR3 in DNA: TGTGCCAGCAGCTATGGGGACAGCTCCAATCAGCCCCAGCATTTT. J is TRBJ1-5 and V is TRBV6-2 or TRBV6-3; TRBD1 agrees at 7 bases. The germline CDR1 and CDR2 sequences are MNHEY and SVGEGT. This CDR3 has 15 residues. The V and J ends lost 6 bases and 3 bases, in that order; junction bases with no gene match: 8.

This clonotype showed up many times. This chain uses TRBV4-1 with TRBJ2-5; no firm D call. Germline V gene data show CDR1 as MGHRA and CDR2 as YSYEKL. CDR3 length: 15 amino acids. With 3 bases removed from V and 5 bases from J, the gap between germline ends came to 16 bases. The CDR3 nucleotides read TGCGCCAGCAGCCACTCCTCCTCACCGTGGGAGACCCAGTACTTC. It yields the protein CASSHSSSPWETQYF.

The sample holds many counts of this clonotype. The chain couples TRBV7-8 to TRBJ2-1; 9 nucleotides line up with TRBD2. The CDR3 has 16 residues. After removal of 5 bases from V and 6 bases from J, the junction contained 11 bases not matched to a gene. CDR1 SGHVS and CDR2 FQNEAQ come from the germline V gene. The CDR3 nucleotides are TGTGCCAGCAGCCCGTCGGGCCTAGCGGGGCGCAATGAGCAGTTCTTC. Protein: CASSPSGLAGRNEQFF.

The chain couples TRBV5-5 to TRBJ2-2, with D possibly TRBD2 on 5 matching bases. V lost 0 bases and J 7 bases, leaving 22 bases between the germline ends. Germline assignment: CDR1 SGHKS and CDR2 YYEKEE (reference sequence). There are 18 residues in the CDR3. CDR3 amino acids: CASSLVFSAPSRDGELFF. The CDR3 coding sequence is TGTGCCAGCAGCTTGGTCTTTTCAGCCCCTAGCCGGGACGGGGAGCTGTTTTTT.

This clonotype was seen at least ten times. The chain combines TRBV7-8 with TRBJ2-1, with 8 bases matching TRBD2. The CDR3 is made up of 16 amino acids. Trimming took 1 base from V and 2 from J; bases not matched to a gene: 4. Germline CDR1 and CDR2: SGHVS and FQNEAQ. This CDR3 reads CASSLDVGGAYNEQFF. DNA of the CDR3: TGTGCCAGCAGCTTAGACGTCGGGGGGGCCTACAATGAGCAGTTCTTC. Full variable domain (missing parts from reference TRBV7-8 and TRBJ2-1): GAGVSQSPRYKVAKRGQDVALRCDPISGHVSLFWYQQALGQGPEFLTYFQNEAQLDKSGLPSDRFFAERPEGSVSTLKIQRTQQEDSAVYLCASSLDVGGAYNEQFFGPGTRLTVL.

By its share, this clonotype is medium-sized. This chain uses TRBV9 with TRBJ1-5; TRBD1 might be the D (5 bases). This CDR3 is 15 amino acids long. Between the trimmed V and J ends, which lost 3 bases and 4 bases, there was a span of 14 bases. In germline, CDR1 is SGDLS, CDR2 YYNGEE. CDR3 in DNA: TGTGCCAGCAGCGCGGGGGGGGGAGGTAATCAGCCCCAGCATTTT. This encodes CASSAGGGGNQPQHF.

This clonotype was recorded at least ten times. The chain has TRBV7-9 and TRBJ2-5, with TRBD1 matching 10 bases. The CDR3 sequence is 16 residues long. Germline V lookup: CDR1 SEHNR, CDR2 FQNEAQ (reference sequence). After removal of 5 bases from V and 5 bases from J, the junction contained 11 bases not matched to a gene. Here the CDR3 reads CASSPGTGADWETQYF. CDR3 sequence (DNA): TGTGCCAGCAGCCCCGGGACAGGGGCCGATTGGGAGACCCAGTACTTC.

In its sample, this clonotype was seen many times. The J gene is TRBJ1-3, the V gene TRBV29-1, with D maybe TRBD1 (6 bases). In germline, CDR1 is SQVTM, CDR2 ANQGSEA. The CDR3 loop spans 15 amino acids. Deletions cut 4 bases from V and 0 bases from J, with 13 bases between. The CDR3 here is CSVGTRDTSGNTIYF. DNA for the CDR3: TGCAGCGTTGGAACACGGGACACCTCTGGAAACACCATATATTTT.

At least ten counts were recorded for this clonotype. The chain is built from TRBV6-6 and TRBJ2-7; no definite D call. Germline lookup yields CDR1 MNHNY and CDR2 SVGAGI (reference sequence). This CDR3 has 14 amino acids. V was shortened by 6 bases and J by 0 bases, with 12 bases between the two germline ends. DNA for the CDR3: TGTGCCAGCAGCCCCGCCACCTCCTCCTACGAGCAGTACTTC. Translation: CASSPATSSYEQYF.